This T cell receptor beta chain was documented in a study of blood T cells in healthy people across ages. V dropped 1 base and J dropped 0; count of bases not matched to a gene: 5. CDR3 size: 16 residues. Germline V gene sequence: CDR1 LGHNA, CDR2 YSLEER. Through a sample-barcoded 5' primer and a J-beta primer mix, a second PCR was run for about 7 to 12 cycles. TCRdb reprocessed the 5' RACE reads via MiXCR and lists one record per CDR3 protein. The sample yields hundreds of thousands of distinct CDR3 sequences, approximately 30% seen once. The sample holds many counts of this clonotype. What was sequenced was blood. The V call is TRBV4-3, the J call TRBJ2-5; TRBD2 matches 7 bases. This receptor was identified in an elderly woman in good health. The CDR3 spells CASSQVGGGYQETQYF. The CDR3 coding sequence is TGCGCCAGCAGCCAAGTTGGGGGGGGGTACCAAGAGACCCAGTACTTC.